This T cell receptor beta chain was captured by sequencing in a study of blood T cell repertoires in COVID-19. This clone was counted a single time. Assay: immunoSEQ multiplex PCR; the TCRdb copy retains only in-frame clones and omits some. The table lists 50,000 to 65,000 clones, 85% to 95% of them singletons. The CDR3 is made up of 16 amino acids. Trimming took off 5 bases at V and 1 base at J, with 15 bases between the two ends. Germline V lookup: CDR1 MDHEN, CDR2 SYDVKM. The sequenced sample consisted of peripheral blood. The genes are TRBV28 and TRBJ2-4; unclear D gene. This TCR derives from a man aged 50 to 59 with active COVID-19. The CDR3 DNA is TGTGCCAGCAGTCCCGGGTATCAGTGGGCCAAAAACATTCAGTACTTC. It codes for CASSPGYQWAKNIQYF.